Presented here are 10 T cell receptor beta chains from one specimen sequenced in a study of patients and donors after allogeneic stem cell transplantation. One entry per CDR3 protein results from TCRdb running MiXCR on the RT-PCR reads. Of 400,000 to 450,000 distinct CDR3 sequences in the sample, roughly 17% were seen once. Sequencing was done on a sample of blood, either unsorted or a sorted T cell fraction (not recorded which). The receptor source for this set is a human donor who was either an allogeneic HSCT recipient or a stem cell or donor lymphocyte infusion donor (not recorded which). It is not recorded whose cells these are; they may come from a transplant donor.

This clonotype was observed at least ten times. The chain couples TRBV29-1 to TRBJ1-2; D uncertain. Trimming cost V 3 bases and J 4 bases, with 18 bases left between them. There are 15 residues in the CDR3. The V gene's germline CDR1 is SQVTM and CDR2 ANQGSEA. The CDR3 sequence is CSVDRAPGDGYGYTF. CDR3 nucleotide sequence: TGCAGCGTTGATCGGGCCCCTGGTGATGGCTATGGCTACACCTTC. The entire variable domain, with the rest obtained from reference TRBV29-1 and TRBJ1-2, is as follows: SAVISQKPSRDICQRGTSLTIQCQVDSQVTMMFWYRQQPGQSLTLIATANQGSEATYESGFVIDKFPISRPNLTFSTLTVSNMSPEDSSIYLCSVDRAPGDGYGYTFGSGTRLTVV.

This clonotype was recorded a few times. This chain's CDR3 is CSASSLAGGEQYF. The CDR3 DNA follows: TGCAGTGCTAGCAGTCTAGCGGGTGGCGAGCAGTACTTC. This chain joins TRBV20-1 and TRBJ2-7; 8 nucleotides match TRBD2. The CDR3 is 13 amino acids. The germline V gene has CDR1 DFQATT and CDR2 SNEGSKA (reference sequence). J gave up 6 bases and V 3 bases, and 7 bases lay outside the gene matches.

This clonotype was counted between two and nine times. The chain couples TRBV12-3 or TRBV12-4 to TRBJ1-3; D is possibly TRBD1 (5 bases). The V and J ends lost 3 bases and 5 bases respectively, with 20 bases between them. The CDR3 runs to 17 residues. The CDR3 coding sequence is TGTGCCAGCAGTTTCTTTGTAGGCCCCCCAGGGCGAAACACCATATATTTT. Residues: CASSFFVGPPGRNTIYF.

This clonotype was detected a few times. The chain has TRBV7-3 and TRBJ2-2; weak D call: TRBD2 (7 bases). Between the trimmed V and J ends, which lost 5 bases and 6 bases, there was a span of 22 bases. This CDR3 region has 17 residues. Germline CDR1 is SGHTA and CDR2 is FQGTGA. The CDR3 protein is CASSQGVGLGGSGELFF. The CDR3 bases are TGTGCCAGCAGCCAAGGGGTCGGACTAGGGGGGTCCGGGGAGCTGTTTTTT.

This clonotype was seen ten or more times. This rearrangement joins TRBV7-8 to TRBJ2-7; 7 nucleotides line up with TRBD2. There are 14 residues in the CDR3. V was pared by 2 bases and J by 5 bases, with 6 bases of the junction left unmatched. The V gene's germline CDR1 is SGHVS and CDR2 FQNEAQ. Here the CDR3 reads CASSLRGLADEQYF. The CDR3 nucleotides are TGTGCCAGCAGCTTAAGGGGCCTAGCGGACGAGCAGTACTTC.

This clonotype has only a few counts. The chain is built from TRBV5-1 and TRBJ2-2; D unclear. V dropped 5 bases and J dropped 5 bases, with 10 bases sitting between them. CDR3 length equals 13 residues. CDR1 and CDR2 from the germline V gene are SGHRS and YFSETQ. The CDR3 bases are TGCGCCAGCAGAAGAAGGGAAACCGGGGAGCTGTTTTTT. This codes for CASRRRETGELFF.

This chain uses TRBV29-1 with TRBJ1-1, with D perhaps matching TRBD1 (5 bases). V was shortened by 6 bases and J by 2 bases, with 19 bases between the two germline ends. The CDR3 sequence is 15 residues long. Germline CDR1 SQVTM, CDR2 ANQGSEA. The CDR3 coding sequence is TGCAGCGTAACCTTCGGGGTGGGACGAAACACTGAAGCTTTCTTT. Amino acids: CSVTFGVGRNTEAFF.

The chain employs TRBV5-1 and TRBJ2-2; the match to TRBD1 covers 7 bases. The CDR3 sequence is 14 residues long. The germline CDR1 and CDR2 sequences are SGHRS and YFSETQ. J lost 8 bases, V lost 3 bases, and 7 bases had no gene match. CDR3 amino acids: CASSSHRGVGELFF. The CDR3 bases are TGCGCCAGCAGCTCACACAGGGGAGTAGGGGAGCTGTTTTTT.

The V and J genes are TRBV6-2 or TRBV6-3 and TRBJ2-7; TRBD1 matches 7 bases. The V and J ends lost 2 bases and 2 bases, in that order; junction bases with no gene match: 6. Per germline, CDR1 MNHEY and CDR2 SVGEGT. CDR3 length: 15 amino acids. CDR3 in amino acids: CASSYGTAITYEQYF. Written as DNA, the CDR3 is TGTGCCAGCAGTTACGGGACAGCGATCACCTACGAGCAGTACTTC.

J is TRBJ2-7 and V is TRBV5-1; a weak D match, TRBD2 (5 bases). Germline loops: CDR1 SGHRS, CDR2 YFSETQ. This CDR3 has 15 amino acids. V was trimmed by 0 bases and J by 4 bases, leaving 14 bases between them. CDR3 DNA: TGCGCCAGCAGCTTGGGGGGTAGCGACTGGTACGAGCAGTACTTC. As protein: CASSLGGSDWYEQYF.